One T cell receptor beta chain is described in this entry. In the original processing: Nucleated cell number was recorded as an estimate derived from reference gene primer amplification. Clones were sequenced by immunoSEQ multiplex PCR, and TCRdb holds only the in-frame ones, with some missing. The D gene and trimming were derived from the DNA, and the V and J assignments and clone size from that table. Altogether under 250,000 clones are present, 80% to 85% being singletons, with the ten largest covering about 4.5%. The length of the CDR3 is 18 residues. The germline CDR1 and CDR2 sequences are LNHDA and SQIVND (reference sequence). With V trimmed by 2 bases and J by 0 bases, 5 bases remained unmatched. The data originate from a study of blood T cell repertoires in COVID-19. About the study: Acute-phase and convalescent COVID-19 samples originated in the United States, Italy and Spain. The cDNA or gDNA used as material had been derived from T cells, B-cell-depleted T cells, or PBMCs.

V and J are TRBV19 and TRBJ2-1; 12 bases line up with TRBD2. The sequence was obtained from a man between 50 and 59 years old with active or convalescent COVID-19. Sequenced material: peripheral blood. This CDR3 is CASSILAGGLSSYNEQFF. CDR3 nucleotide sequence: TGTGCCAGTAGTATACTAGCGGGGGGGTTAAGCTCCTACAATGAGCAGTTCTTC.